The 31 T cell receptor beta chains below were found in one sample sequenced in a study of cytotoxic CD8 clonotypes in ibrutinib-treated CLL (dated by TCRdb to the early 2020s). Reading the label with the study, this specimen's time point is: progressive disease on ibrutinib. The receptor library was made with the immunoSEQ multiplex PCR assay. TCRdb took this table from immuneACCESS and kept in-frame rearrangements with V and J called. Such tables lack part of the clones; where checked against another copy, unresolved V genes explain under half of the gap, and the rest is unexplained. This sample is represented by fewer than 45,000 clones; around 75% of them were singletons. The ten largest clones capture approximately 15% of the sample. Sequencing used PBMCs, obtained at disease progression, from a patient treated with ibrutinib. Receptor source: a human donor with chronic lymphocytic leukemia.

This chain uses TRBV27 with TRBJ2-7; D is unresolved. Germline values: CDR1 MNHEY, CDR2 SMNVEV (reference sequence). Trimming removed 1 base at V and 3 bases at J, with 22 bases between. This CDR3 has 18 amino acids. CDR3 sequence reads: CASSLYPPLRSFVYEQYF. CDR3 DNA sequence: TGTGCCAGCAGTTTATACCCCCCTCTTCGAAGTTTTGTCTACGAGCAGTACTTC.

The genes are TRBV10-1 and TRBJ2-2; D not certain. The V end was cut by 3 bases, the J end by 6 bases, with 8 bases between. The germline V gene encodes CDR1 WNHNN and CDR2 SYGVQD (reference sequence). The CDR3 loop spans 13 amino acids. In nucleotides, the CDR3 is TGCGCCAGCAGTGACGATATAGCCGGGGAGCTGTTTTTT. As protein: CASSDDIAGELFF.

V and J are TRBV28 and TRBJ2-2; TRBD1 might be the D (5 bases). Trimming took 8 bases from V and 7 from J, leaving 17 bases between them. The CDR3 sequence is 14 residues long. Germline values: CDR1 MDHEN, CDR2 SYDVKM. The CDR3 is CASGATAVVGELFF. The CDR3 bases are TGTGCCAGCGGGGCGACAGCAGTGGTCGGGGAGCTGTTTTTT.

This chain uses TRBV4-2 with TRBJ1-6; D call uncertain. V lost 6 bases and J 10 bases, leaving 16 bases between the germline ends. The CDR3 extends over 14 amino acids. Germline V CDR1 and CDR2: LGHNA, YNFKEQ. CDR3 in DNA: TGTGCCAGCAGTTTGATCGGGGAGGGATCACCCCTCCACTTT. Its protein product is CASSLIGEGSPLHF.

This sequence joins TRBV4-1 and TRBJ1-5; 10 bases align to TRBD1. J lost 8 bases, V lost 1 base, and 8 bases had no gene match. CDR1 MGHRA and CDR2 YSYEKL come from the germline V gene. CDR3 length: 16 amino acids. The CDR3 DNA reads TGCGCCAGCAGCCAAGCCCCGGGACAGGGGATTGAGCCCCAGCATTTT. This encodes CASSQAPGQGIEPQHF.

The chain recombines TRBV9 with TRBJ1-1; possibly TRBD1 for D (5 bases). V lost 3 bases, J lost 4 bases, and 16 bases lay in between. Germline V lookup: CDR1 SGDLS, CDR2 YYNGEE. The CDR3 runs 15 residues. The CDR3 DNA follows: TGTGCCAGCAGCGGCTACGGGGGTTTGGGCACTGAAGCTTTCTTT. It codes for CASSGYGGLGTEAFF.

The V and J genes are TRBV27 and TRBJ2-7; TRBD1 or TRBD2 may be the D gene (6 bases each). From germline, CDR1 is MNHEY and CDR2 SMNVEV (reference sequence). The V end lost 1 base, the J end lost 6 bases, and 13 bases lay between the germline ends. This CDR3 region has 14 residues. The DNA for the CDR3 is TGTGCCAGCAGTTTATGGGGGGCAGGTCGCGAGCAGTACTTC. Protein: CASSLWGAGREQYF.

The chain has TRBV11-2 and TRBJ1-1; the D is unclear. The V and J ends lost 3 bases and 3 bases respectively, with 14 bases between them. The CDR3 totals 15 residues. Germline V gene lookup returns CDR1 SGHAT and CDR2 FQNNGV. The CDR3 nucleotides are TGTGCCAGCAGCTTCGCCCCGTTCACCTACACTGAAGCTTTCTTT. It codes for CASSFAPFTYTEAFF.

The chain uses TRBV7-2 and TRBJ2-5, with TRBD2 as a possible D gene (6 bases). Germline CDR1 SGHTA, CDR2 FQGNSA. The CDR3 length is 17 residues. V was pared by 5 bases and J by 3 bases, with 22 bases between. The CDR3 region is CASSARRNLALKETQYF. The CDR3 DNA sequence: TGTGCCAGCAGCGCAAGACGTAACCTAGCGTTAAAAGAGACCCAGTACTTC.

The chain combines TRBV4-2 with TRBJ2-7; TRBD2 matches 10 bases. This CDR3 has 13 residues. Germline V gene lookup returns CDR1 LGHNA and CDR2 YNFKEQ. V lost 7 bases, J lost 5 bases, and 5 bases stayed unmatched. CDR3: CASKRGGTNEQYF. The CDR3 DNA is TGTGCCAGCAAGCGGGGGGGTACCAACGAGCAGTACTTC.

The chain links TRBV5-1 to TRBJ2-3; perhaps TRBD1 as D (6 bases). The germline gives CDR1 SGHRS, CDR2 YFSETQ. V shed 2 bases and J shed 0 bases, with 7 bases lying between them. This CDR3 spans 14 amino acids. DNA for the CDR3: TGCGCCAGCAGCTTAGGACAGAGCACAGATACGCAGTATTTT. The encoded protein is CASSLGQSTDTQYF.

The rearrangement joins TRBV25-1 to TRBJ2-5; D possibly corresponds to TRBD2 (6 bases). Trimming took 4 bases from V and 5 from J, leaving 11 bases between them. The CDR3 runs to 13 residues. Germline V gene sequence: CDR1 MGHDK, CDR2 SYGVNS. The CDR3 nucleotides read TGTGCCAGCAGTGGGGGCCGGGGGGAGACCCAGTACTTC. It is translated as CASSGGRGETQYF.

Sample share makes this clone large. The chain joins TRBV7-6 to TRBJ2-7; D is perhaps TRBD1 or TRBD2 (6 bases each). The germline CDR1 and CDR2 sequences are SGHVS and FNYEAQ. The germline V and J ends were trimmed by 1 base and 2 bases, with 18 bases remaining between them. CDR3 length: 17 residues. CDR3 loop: CASSLELGGGNTYEQYF. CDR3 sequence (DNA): TGTGCCAGCAGCTTAGAACTAGGAGGGGGTAACACCTACGAGCAGTACTTC.

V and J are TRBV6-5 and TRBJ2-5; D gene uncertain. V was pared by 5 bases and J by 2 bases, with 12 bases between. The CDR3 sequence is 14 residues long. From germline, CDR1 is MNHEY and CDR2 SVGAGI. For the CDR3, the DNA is TGTGCCAGCAGTCCAAACCGAGAACAAGAGACCCAGTACTTC. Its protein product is CASSPNREQETQYF.

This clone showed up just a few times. The chain's CDR3 is CASGSRNTGELFF. In DNA form, the CDR3 reads TGTGCCAGCGGGTCTCGGAACACCGGGGAGCTGTTTTTT. The chain links TRBV27 to TRBJ2-2; D is undetermined. V lost 8 bases and J lost 1, with 8 bases in between. CDR3 length: 13 amino acids. Germline V gene sequence: CDR1 MNHEY, CDR2 SMNVEV (reference sequence).

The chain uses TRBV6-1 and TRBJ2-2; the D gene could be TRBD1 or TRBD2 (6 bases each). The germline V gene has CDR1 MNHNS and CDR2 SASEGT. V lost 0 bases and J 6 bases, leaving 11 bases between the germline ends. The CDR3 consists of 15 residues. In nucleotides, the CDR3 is TGTGCCAGCAGTGAAGCTGGAGGGGGAGCCGGGGAGCTGTTTTTT. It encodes CASSEAGGGAGELFF.

The CDR3 reads CSVGLGSSYEQYF. CDR3 DNA sequence: TGCAGCGTTGGTTTGGGAAGTTCCTACGAGCAGTACTTC. J is TRBJ2-7 and V is TRBV29-1, with no clear D. CDR3 size: 13 residues. The ends were cut back, 4 bases at V and 1 base at J, with 11 bases in the middle. Germline V gene lookup returns CDR1 SQVTM and CDR2 ANQGSEA.

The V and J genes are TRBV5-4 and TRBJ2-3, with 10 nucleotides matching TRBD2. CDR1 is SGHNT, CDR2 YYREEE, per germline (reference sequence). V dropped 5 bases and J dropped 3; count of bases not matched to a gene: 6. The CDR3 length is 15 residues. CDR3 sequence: CASRATSGWTDTQYF. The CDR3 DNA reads TGTGCCAGCAGGGCGACTAGCGGGTGGACAGATACGCAGTATTTT.

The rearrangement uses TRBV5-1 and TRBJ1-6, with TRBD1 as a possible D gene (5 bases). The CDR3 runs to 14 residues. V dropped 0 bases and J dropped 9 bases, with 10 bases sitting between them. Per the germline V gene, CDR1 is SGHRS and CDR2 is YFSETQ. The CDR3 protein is CASSLDSGTSPLHF. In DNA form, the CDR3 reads TGCGCCAGCAGCTTGGACTCAGGGACTTCACCCCTCCACTTT.

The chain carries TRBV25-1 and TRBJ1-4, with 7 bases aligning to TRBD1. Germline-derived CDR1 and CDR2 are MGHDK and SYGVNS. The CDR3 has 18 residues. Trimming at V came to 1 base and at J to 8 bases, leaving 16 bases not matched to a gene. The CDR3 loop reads CASSESKGARAHIEKLFF. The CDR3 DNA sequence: TGTGCCAGCAGTGAATCTAAGGGGGCCCGTGCCCATATCGAAAAACTGTTTTTT. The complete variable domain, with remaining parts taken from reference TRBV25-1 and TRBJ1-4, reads EADIYQTPRYLVIGTGKKITLECSQTMGHDKMYWYQQDPGMELHLIHYSYGVNSTEKGDLSSESTVSRIRTEHFPLTLESARPSHTSQYLCASSESKGARAHIEKLFFGSGTQLSVL.

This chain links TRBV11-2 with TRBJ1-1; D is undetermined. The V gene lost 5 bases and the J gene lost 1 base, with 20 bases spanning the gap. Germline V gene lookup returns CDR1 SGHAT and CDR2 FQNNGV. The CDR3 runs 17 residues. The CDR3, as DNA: TGTGCCAGCAGCCCCTTGGAAGGTGGAAAAGGGAACACTGAAGCTTTCTTT. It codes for CASSPLEGGKGNTEAFF.

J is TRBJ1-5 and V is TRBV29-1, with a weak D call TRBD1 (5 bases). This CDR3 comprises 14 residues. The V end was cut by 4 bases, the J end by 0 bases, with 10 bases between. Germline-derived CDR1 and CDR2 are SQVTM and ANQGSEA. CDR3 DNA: TGCAGCGTTGCCGACAGCAGTAGCAATCAGCCCCAGCATTTT. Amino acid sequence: CSVADSSSNQPQHF. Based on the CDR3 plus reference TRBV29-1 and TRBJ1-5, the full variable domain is SAVISQKPSRDICQRGTSLTIQCQVDSQVTMMFWYRQQPGQSLTLIATANQGSEATYESGFVIDKFPISRPNLTFSTLTVSNMSPEDSSIYLCSVADSSSNQPQHFGDGTRLSIL.

The CDR3 DNA follows: TGCGCCAGCAGCCCGGCACAGAACACCGGGGAGCTGTTTTTT. Its translation is CASSPAQNTGELFF. The chain combines TRBV5-1 with TRBJ2-2, with unresolved D. The germline V gene has CDR1 SGHRS and CDR2 YFSETQ. The CDR3 totals 14 residues. V lost 4 bases, J lost 1 base, and 8 bases lay in between. Drawing the rest from reference TRBV5-1 and TRBJ2-2, the complete variable domain is KAGVTQTPRYLIKTRGQQVTLSCSPISGHRSVSWYQQTPGQGLQFLFEYFSETQRNKGNFPGRFSGRQFSNSRSEMNVSTLELGDSALYLCASSPAQNTGELFFGEGSRLTVL.

The CDR3 DNA reads TGTGCCAGCAGCGTAGATTGGGCAGATGGGAATGAGCAGTTCTTC. Translation: CASSVDWADGNEQFF. The genes are TRBV9 and TRBJ2-1; D is undetermined. Trimming took off 0 bases at V and 7 bases at J, with 14 bases between the two ends. There are 15 residues in the CDR3. CDR1 is SGDLS and CDR2 is YYNGEE in the germline V gene.

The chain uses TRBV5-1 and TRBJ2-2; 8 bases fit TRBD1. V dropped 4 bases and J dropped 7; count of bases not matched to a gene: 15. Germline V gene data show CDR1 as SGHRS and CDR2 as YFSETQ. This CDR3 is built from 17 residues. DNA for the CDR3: TGCGCCAGCAGCCCCTTTGGGCAGGGGGCAACGAACGGGGAGCTGTTTTTT. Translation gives CASSPFGQGATNGELFF.

CDR3 nucleotide sequence: TGTGCCAGCACCTCATCGGGGACGTTGAGCGAAAAACTGTTTTTT. Its translation is CASTSSGTLSEKLFF. The rearrangement joins TRBV6-1 to TRBJ1-4, with D perhaps matching TRBD1 (5 bases). Germline V lookup: CDR1 MNHNS, CDR2 SASEGT. The V end lost 7 bases, the J end lost 8 bases, and 20 bases lay between the germline ends. CDR3 length equals 15 residues.

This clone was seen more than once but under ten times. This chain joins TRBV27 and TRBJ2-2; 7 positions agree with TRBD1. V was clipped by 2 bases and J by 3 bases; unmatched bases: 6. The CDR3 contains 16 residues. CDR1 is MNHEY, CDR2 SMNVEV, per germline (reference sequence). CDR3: CASSLMGQGDTGELFF. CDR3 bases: TGTGCCAGCAGTTTAATGGGGCAGGGGGACACCGGGGAGCTGTTTTTT.

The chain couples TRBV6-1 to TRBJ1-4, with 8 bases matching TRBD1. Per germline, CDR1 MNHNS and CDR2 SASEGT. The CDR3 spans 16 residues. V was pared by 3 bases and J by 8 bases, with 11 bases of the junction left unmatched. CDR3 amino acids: CASSDGSGGLGEKLFF. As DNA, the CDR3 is TGTGCCAGCAGTGACGGCTCAGGGGGCCTCGGGGAAAAACTGTTTTTT.

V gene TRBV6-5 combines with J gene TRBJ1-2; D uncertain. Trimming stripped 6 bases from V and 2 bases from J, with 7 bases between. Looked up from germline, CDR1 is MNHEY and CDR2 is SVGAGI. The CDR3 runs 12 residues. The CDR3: CASRGSNYGYTF. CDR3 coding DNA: TGTGCCAGCAGAGGGTCAAACTATGGCTACACCTTC.

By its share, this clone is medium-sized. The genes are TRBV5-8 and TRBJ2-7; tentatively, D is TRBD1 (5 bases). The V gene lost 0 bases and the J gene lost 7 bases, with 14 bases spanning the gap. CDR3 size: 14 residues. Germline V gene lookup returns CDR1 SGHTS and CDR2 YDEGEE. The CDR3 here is CASSLAVGVGEQYF. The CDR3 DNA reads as TGTGCCAGCAGCTTGGCCGTAGGGGTCGGGGAGCAGTACTTC.

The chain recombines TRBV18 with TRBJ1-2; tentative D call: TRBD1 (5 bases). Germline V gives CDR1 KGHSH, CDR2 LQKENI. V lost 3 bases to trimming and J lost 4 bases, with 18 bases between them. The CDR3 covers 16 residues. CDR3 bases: TGTGCCAGCTCACCCATGGGAGGGGATGAGACCTATGGCTACACCTTC. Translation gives CASSPMGGDETYGYTF.